The 15 T cell receptor beta chains reported below all come from one sample, sequenced in a study of blood T cell repertoires in COVID-19. Using immunoSEQ multiplex PCR, the repertoire was profiled, and TCRdb retains in-frame clones only, with some absent. The sample carries hundreds of thousands of clones, 75% to 90% recorded once. Sequencing used peripheral blood. Receptor source: a woman aged 55-69 years with COVID-19, enrolled during active disease.

The chain is built from TRBV11-3 and TRBJ2-1, with D possibly matching TRBD1 (6 bases). Deletions cut 5 bases from V and 1 base from J, with 21 bases between. The CDR3 spans 18 residues. Germline V gene data show CDR1 as SGHNT and CDR2 as YENEEA. DNA for the CDR3: TGTGCCAGCAGCCCCCGCCCTGGGCCAGGGGAATCCTACAATGAGCAGTTCTTC. Its translation: CASSPRPGPGESYNEQFF.

The V and J genes are TRBV29-1 and TRBJ2-3; D is unclear. The CDR3 spans 11 residues. Trimming removed 8 bases at V and 7 bases at J, with 13 bases between. Germline assignment: CDR1 SQVTM and CDR2 ANQGSEA. In DNA form, the CDR3 reads TGCAGCTTCTTCGGGTACAATACGCAGTATTTT. Protein: CSFFGYNTQYF.

The genes are TRBV3-1 (or the pseudogene TRBV3-2) and TRBJ2-1; TRBD2 agrees at 9 bases. After removal of 1 base from V and 7 bases from J, the junction contained 5 bases not matched to a gene. CDR1 and CDR2 (germline): LGHDT, YNNKEL (reference sequence). The CDR3 is 15 amino acids. The chain's CDR3 is CASSQGLAGSNEQFF. CDR3 DNA: TGTGCCAGCAGCCAAGGGCTAGCGGGGAGTAATGAGCAGTTCTTC.

This clone appeared a single time. The CDR3 DNA sequence: TGTGCCAGCAGCTCCCGCCCGACAGGGGGAAAAACTAATGAAAAACTGTTTTTT. Amino acids: CASSSRPTGGKTNEKLFF. The V and J genes are TRBV9 and TRBJ1-4; 9 bases are a match to TRBD1. This CDR3 contains 18 residues. Looked up from germline, CDR1 is SGDLS and CDR2 is YYNGEE. With V trimmed by 4 bases and J by 1 base, 11 bases remained unmatched.

The chain employs TRBV5-8 and TRBJ1-4; 10 positions agree with TRBD1. CDR1 SGHTS and CDR2 YDEGEE come from the germline V gene. This CDR3 contains 16 residues. V was pared by 7 bases and J by 0 bases, with 6 bases of the junction left unmatched. For the CDR3, the DNA is TGTGCCAGCGGGGACAGGGGCCGATCAACTAATGAAAAACTGTTTTTT. Translation: CASGDRGRSTNEKLFF.

The genes are TRBV4-3 and TRBJ2-3, with D possibly being TRBD2 (5 bases). Germline CDR1 reads LGHNA; CDR2 reads YSLEER. Trimming pared 4 bases from V and 1 base from J, leaving 15 bases between. The CDR3 covers 16 residues. The CDR3, as DNA: TGCGCCAGCAGCCCCTCGAGGAGCGGCGGCACAGATACGCAGTATTTT. Protein: CASSPSRSGGTDTQYF.

Turning to this clone: Possible read error: a much larger clone is one base away. The identical CDR3 is also encoded by other nucleotide sequences in the sample. The V and J genes are TRBV5-4 and TRBJ1-5; 7 nucleotides match TRBD1. CDR1 SGHNT and CDR2 YYREEE come from the germline V gene (reference sequence). CDR3 size: 15 residues. The J segment lost 2 bases and the V segment lost 4 bases, leaving 6 bases of the junction unmatched. CDR3 nucleotide sequence: TGTGCCAGCAGCCCCGGCACAGGGGGCAATCAGCCCCAGCATTTT. Translation: CASSPGTGGNQPQHF.

The chain couples TRBV4-2 to TRBJ2-3; 8 bases map to TRBD2. The V and J ends lost 1 base and 3 bases, in that order; junction bases with no gene match: 3. From germline, CDR1 is LGHNA and CDR2 YNFKEQ. The CDR3 contains 15 residues. Here the CDR3 DNA reads TGTGCCAGCAGCCAAGCTTCTAGCGGGACAGATACGCAGTATTTT. Protein: CASSQASSGTDTQYF.

The chain employs TRBV4-1 and TRBJ1-2; D is ambiguous. CDR3 length: 13 residues. Trimming took 0 bases from V and 5 from J, leaving 7 bases between them. CDR1 and CDR2 from the germline V gene are MGHRA and YSYEKL. In nucleotides, the CDR3 is TGCGCCAGCAGCCAAGAGGCGGGGTATGGCTACACCTTC. Translated: CASSQEAGYGYTF.

CDR3 in DNA: TGTGCCAGCAGTGAAACCGGGACAGTTGGTGAAGCTTTCTTT. Translating gives CASSETGTVGEAFF. This rearrangement joins TRBV6-1 to TRBJ1-1; TRBD1 aligns across 7 bases. With V trimmed by 2 bases and J by 7 bases, 7 bases remained unmatched. This CDR3 has 14 residues. Germline V lookup: CDR1 MNHNS, CDR2 SASEGT.

This clone was observed at least ten times. This sequence joins TRBV30 and TRBJ1-1; TRBD1 might be the D (6 bases). CDR3 length equals 14 residues. The V gene's germline CDR1 is GTSNPN and CDR2 SVGIG (reference sequence). The V end lost 0 bases, the J end lost 6 bases, and 14 bases lay between the germline ends. CDR3 nucleotide sequence: TGTGCCTGGAGTGTACAGAACAGGGCGTCTGAAGCTTTCTTT. It encodes CAWSVQNRASEAFF.

The CDR3 nucleotides are TGTGCCATCAGTGATAGACAGGGGACTGAAGCTTTCTTT. This sequence encodes CAISDRQGTEAFF. The chain links TRBV10-3 to TRBJ1-1, with 8 bases aligning to TRBD1. The CDR3 has 13 amino acids. V lost 3 bases and J lost 5; bases outside the gene matches: 2. CDR1 and CDR2 from the germline V gene are ENHRY and SYGVKD.

The chain has TRBV11-2 and TRBJ1-1, with 8 nucleotides matching TRBD1. J gave up 6 bases and V 5 bases, and 8 bases lay outside the gene matches. The CDR3 extends over 14 amino acids. CDR1 SGHAT and CDR2 FQNNGV come from the germline V gene. The CDR3 DNA is TGTGCCAGCAGCCTCGACAGGGGAGGTTCTGAAGCTTTCTTT. As protein: CASSLDRGGSEAFF.

This clone was detected once. The chain joins TRBV5-1 to TRBJ1-2; D gene uncertain. Trimming removed 0 bases from V and 4 bases from J, with 10 bases in between. The CDR3 loop spans 14 amino acids. The V gene's germline CDR1 is SGHRS and CDR2 YFSETQ. The CDR3 is CASSLDTSSYGYTF. The CDR3 bases are TGCGCCAGCAGCTTGGATACCTCTAGCTATGGCTACACCTTC.

This chain joins TRBV6-5 and TRBJ1-2, with D maybe TRBD1 (6 bases). This CDR3 is 12 amino acids long. V shed 6 bases and J shed 8 bases, with 13 bases lying between them. Per germline, CDR1 MNHEY and CDR2 SVGAGI. For the CDR3, the DNA is TGTGCCAGCAGCGATACAGGGTGGGGCTACACCTTC. Encoded protein: CASSDTGWGYTF.